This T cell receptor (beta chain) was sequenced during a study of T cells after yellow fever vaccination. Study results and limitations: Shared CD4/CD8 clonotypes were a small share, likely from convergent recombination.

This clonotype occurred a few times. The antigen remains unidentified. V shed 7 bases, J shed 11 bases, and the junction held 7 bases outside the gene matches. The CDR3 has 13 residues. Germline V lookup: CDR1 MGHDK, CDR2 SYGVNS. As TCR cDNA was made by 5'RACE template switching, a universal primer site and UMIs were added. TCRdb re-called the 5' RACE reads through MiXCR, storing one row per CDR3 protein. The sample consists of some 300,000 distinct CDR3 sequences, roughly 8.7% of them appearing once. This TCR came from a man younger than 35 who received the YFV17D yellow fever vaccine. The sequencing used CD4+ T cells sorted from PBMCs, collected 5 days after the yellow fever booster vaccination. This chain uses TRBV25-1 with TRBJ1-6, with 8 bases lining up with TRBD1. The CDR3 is CASTDDRGTPLHF. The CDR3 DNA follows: TGTGCCAGCACCGATGACAGGGGAACACCCCTCCACTTT.